This T cell receptor beta chain was observed in a study of blood T cell repertoires in COVID-19. About the research overall: Collection of acute and convalescent COVID-19 samples took place in the United States, Italy and Spain. From T cells, B-cell-depleted T cells, or PBMCs came the material, which was cDNA or gDNA.

In the original processing: Estimation of nucleated cell counts was performed using reference gene primer amplification. The protocol was immunoSEQ multiplex PCR, while the TCRdb copy is restricted to in-frame clones and leaves out a portion. For V, J and clone size, that table is used; D and trimming come from the DNA. The repertoire holds 85,000 to 100,000 clones, with 80% to 90% as singletons. In germline, CDR1 is SSHAT, CDR2 FNYEAQ (reference sequence). The CDR3 length is 15 residues. Enrolled during active infection, Seattle patients were then followed longitudinally. Regarding this clone: Compared with germline, one end of the junction differs, possibly owing to a read error.

This sequence joins TRBV7-7 and TRBJ2-2, with 12 bases aligning to TRBD1. The TCR originated in a man aged 80 or over with COVID-19, enrolled during active disease. Specimen: peripheral blood. CDR3 DNA sequence: TGTGCTAGCAGCTTGGGACAGGGGGCCGGCGGGGAGCTGTTTTTT. Protein sequence: CASSLGQGAGGELFF. Complete variable domain (other parts from reference TRBV7-7 and TRBJ2-2): GAGVSQSPRYKVTKRGQDVTLRCDPISSHATLYWYQQALGQGPEFLTYFNYEAQPDKSGLPSDRFSAERPEGSISTLTIQRTEQRDSAMYRCASSLGQGAGGELFFGEGSRLTVL.